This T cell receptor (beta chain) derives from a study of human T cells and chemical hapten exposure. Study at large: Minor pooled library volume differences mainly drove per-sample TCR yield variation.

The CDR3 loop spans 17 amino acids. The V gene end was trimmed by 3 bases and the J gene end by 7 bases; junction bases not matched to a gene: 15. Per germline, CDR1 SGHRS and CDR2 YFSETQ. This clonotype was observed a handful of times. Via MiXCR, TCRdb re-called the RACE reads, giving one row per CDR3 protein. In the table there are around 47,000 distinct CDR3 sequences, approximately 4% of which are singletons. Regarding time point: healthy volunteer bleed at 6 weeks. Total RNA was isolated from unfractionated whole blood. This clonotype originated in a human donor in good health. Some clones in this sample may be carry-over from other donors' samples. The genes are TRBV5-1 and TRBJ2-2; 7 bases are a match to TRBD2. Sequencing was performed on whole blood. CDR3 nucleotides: TGCGCCAGCAGCTCCAGTGGTGGGAGGGCCCTCGGCGGGGAGCTGTTTTTT. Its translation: CASSSSGGRALGGELFF.